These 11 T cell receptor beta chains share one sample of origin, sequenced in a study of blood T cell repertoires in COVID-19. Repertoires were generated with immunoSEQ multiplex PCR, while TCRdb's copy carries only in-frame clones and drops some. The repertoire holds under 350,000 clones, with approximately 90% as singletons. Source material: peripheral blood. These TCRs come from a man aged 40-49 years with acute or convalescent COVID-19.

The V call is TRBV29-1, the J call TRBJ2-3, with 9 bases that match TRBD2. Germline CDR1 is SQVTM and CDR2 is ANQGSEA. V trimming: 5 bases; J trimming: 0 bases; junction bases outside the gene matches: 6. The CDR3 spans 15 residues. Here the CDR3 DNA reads TGCAGCGTTCGGCTAGCGGGGAGTAGCACAGATACGCAGTATTTT. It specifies CSVRLAGSSTDTQYF.

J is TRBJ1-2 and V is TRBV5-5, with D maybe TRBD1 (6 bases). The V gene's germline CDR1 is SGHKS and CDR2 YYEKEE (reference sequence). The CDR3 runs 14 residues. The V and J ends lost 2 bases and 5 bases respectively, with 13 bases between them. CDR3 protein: CASSFIRTEYGYTF. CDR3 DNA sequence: TGTGCCAGCAGCTTTATTAGGACAGAGTATGGCTACACCTTC.

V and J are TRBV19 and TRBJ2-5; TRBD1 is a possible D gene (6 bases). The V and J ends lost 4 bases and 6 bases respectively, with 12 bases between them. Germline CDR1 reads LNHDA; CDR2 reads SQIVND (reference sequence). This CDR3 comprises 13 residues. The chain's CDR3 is CASSTDRQQTQYF. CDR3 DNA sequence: TGTGCCAGTAGTACTGACAGGCAGCAGACCCAGTACTTC. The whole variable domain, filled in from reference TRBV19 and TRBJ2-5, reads DGGITQSPKYLFRKEGQNVTLSCEQNLNHDAMYWYRQDPGQGLRLIYYSQIVNDFQKGDIAEGYSVSREKKESFPLTVTSAQKNPTAFYLCASSTDRQQTQYFGPGTRLLVL.

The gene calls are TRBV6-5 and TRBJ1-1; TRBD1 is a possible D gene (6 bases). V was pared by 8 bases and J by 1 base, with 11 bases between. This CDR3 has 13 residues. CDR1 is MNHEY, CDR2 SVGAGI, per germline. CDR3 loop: CASDRNPNTEAFF. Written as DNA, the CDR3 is TGTGCCAGCGACAGGAACCCGAACACTGAAGCTTTCTTT.

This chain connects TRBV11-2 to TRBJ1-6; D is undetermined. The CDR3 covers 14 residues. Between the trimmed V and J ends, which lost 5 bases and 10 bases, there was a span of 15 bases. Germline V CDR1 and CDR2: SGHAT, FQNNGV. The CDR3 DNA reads TGTGCCAGCAGCCCATCATACGAGGAGTCACCCCTCCACTTT. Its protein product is CASSPSYEESPLHF.

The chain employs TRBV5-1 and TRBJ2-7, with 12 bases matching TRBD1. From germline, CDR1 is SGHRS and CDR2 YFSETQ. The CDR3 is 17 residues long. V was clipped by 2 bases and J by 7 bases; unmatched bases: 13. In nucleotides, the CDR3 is TGCGCCAGCAGCTTACGCACGCCGGGACAGGGGGCGGTAGAGCAGTACTTC. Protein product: CASSLRTPGQGAVEQYF. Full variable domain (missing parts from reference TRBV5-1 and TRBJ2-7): KAGVTQTPRYLIKTRGQQVTLSCSPISGHRSVSWYQQTPGQGLQFLFEYFSETQRNKGNFPGRFSGRQFSNSRSEMNVSTLELGDSALYLCASSLRTPGQGAVEQYFGPGTRLTVT.

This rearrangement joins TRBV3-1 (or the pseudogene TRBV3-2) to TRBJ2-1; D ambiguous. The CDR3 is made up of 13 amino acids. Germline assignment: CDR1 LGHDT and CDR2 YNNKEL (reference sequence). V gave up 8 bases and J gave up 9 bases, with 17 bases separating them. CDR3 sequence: CASRSSGQSEQFF. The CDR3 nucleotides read TGTGCCAGCCGAAGCAGTGGGCAGAGTGAGCAGTTCTTC.

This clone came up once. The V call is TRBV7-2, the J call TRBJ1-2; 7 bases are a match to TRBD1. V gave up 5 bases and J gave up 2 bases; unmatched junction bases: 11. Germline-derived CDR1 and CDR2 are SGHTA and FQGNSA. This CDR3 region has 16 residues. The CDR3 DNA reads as TGTGCCAGCAGCGTCGCAATCGGGACAGCCAACTATGGCTACACCTTC. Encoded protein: CASSVAIGTANYGYTF.

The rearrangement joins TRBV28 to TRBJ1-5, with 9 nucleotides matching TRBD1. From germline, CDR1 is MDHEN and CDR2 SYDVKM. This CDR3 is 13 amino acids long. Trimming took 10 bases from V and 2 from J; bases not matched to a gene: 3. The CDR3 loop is CATRDRGNQPQHF. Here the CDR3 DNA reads TGTGCCACTAGGGACAGGGGCAATCAGCCCCAGCATTTT. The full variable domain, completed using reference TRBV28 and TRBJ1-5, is DVKVTQSSRYLVKRTGEKVFLECVQDMDHENMFWYRQDPGLGLRLIYFSYDVKMKEKGDIPEGYSVSREKKERFSLILESASTNQTSMYLCATRDRGNQPQHFGDGTRLSIL.

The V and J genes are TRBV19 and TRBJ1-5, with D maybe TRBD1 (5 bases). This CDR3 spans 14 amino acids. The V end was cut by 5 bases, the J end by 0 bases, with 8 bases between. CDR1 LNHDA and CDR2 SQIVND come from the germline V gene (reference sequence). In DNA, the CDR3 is TGTGCCAGTAGTGGGGGGACTAGCAATCAGCCCCAGCATTTT. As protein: CASSGGTSNQPQHF.

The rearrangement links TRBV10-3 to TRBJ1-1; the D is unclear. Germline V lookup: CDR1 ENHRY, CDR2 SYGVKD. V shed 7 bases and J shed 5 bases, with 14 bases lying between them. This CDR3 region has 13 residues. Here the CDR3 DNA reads TGTGCCATCAATCTAAGCCACCCGACTGAAGCTTTCTTT. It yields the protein CAINLSHPTEAFF.